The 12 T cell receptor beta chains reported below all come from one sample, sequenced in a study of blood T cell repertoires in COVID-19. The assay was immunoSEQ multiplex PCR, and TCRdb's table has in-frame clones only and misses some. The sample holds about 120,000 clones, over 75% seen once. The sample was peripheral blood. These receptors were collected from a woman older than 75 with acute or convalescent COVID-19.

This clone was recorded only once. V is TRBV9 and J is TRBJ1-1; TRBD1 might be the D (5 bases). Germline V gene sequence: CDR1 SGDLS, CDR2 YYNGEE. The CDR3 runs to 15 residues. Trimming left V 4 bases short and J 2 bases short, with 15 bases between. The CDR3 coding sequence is TGTGCCAGCAGCCCCCAGACAGTTGCTAACACTGAAGCTTTCTTT. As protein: CASSPQTVANTEAFF.

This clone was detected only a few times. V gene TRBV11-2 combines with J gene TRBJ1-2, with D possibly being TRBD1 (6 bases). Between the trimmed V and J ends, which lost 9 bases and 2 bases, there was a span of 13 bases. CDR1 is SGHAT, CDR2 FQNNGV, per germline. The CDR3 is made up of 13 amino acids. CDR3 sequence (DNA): TGTGCCAGTCGACAGGTCCCCAACTATGGCTACACCTTC. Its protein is CASRQVPNYGYTF.

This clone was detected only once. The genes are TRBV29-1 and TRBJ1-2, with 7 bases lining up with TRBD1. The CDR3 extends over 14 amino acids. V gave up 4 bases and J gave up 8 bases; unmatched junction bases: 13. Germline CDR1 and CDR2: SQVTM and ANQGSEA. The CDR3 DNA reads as TGCAGCGTTGTGGACAGGCAGACCCGGGGAGGCTACACCTTC. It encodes CSVVDRQTRGGYTF.

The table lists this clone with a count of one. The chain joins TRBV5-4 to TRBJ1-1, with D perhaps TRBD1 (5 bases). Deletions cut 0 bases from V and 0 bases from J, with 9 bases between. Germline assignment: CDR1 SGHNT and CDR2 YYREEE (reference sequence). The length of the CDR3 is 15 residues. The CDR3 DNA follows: TGTGCCAGCAGCTTGGCCGGGGGTATGAACACTGAAGCTTTCTTT. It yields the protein CASSLAGGMNTEAFF.

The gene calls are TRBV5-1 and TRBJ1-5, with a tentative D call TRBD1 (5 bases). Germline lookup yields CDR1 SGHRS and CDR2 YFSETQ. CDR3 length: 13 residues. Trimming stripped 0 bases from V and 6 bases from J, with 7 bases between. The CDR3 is CASSLAGGQPQHF. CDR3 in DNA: TGCGCCAGCAGCTTGGCGGGGGGTCAGCCCCAGCATTTT.

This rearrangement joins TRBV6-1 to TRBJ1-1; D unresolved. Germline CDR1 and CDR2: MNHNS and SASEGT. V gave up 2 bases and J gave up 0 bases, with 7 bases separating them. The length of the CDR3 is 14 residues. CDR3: CASSEKAVNTEAFF. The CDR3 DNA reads TGTGCCAGCAGTGAAAAGGCGGTGAACACTGAAGCTTTCTTT.

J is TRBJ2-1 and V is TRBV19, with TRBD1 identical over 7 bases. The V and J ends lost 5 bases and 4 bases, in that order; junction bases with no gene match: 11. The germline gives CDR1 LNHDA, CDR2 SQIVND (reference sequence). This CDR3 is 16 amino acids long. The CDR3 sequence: CASSPRDSSSYNEQFF. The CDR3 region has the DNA TGTGCCAGTAGTCCGAGGGACAGTTCTTCTTACAATGAGCAGTTCTTC.

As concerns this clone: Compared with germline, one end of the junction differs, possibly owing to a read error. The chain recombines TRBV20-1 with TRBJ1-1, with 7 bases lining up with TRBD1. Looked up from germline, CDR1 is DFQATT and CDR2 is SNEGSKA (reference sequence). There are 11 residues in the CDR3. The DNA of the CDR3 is TGCAGTGCAGGGGGCGGGGGGTTGGAAGGTTTT. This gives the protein CSAGGGGLEGF.

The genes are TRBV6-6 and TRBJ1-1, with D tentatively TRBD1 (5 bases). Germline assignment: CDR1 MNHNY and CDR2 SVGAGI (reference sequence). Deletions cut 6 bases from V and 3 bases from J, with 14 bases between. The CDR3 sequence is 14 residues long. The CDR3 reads CASRFRGWDTEAFF. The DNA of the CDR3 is TGTGCCAGCAGATTCCGGGGGTGGGACACTGAAGCTTTCTTT.

CDR3 sequence (DNA): TGTGCCAGCAGCCGCGAGGGGGCATCTGAAGCTTTCTTT. It specifies CASSREGASEAFF. The chain links TRBV5-6 to TRBJ1-1; 7 bases align to TRBD1. V shed 4 bases, J shed 6 bases, and the junction held 6 bases outside the gene matches. This CDR3 has 13 amino acids. CDR1 and CDR2 (germline): SGHDT, YYEEEE.

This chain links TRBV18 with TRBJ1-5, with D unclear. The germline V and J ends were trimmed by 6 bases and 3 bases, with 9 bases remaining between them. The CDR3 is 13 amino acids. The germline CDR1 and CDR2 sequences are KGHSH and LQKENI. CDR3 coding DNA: TGTGCCAGCTCGCCGGGAGACAATCAGCCCCAGCATTTT. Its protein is CASSPGDNQPQHF. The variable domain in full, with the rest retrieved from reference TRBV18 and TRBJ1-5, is NAGVMQNPRHLVRRRGQEARLRCSPMKGHSHVYWYRQLPEEGLKFMVYLQKENIIDESGMPKERFSAEFPKEGPSILRIQQVVRGDSAAYFCASSPGDNQPQHFGDGTRLSIL.

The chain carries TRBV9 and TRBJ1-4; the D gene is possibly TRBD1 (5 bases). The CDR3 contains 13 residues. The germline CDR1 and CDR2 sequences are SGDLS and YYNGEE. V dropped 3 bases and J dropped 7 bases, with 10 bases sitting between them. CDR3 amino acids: CASSAGHREKLFF. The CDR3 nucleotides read TGTGCCAGCAGCGCTGGACATCGTGAAAAACTGTTTTTT.